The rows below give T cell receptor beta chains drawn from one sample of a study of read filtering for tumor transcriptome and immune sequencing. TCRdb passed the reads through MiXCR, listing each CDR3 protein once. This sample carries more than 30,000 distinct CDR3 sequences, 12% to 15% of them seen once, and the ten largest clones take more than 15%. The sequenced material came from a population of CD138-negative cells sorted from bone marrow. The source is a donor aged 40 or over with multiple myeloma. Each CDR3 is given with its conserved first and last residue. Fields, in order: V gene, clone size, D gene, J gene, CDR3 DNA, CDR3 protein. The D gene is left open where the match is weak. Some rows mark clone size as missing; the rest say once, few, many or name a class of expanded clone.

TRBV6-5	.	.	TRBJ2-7	TGTGCCAGCAGACCGCCGGGACACGACTACGAGGACTTC	CASRPPGHDYEDF
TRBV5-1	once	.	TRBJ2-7	TGCGCCAGCAGCTTAGGTACGGGCGGCCCCTACGAGCAGTACTTC	CASSLGTGGPYEQYF
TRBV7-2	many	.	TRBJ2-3	TGTGCCAGCAGCCAGACAGACAATACGCAGTATTTT	CASSQTDNTQYF
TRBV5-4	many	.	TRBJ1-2	TGTGCCAGCAGCAGAGCCGGGACACCCTATGGCTACACCTTC	CASSRAGTPYGYTF
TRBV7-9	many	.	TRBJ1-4	TGTGCCAGCAGCTTACTCGGGATAACTAATGAAAAACTGTTTTTT	CASSLLGITNEKLFF
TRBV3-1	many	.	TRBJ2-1	TGTGCCAGCAGCCAAGACTTGGACAACAATGAGCAGTTCTTC	CASSQDLDNNEQFF
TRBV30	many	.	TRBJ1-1	TGTGCCTGGAGTGTTAGCTGGATTGCTTTCTTT	CAWSVSWIAFF
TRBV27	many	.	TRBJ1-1	TGTGCCAGCAGCCGCCCAGGGGTCACTGAAGCTTTCTTT	CASSRPGVTEAFF
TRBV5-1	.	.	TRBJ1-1	TGCGCCAGCAGCTTTGGCGGGTTGGGCACTGAAGCTTTCTTT	CASSFGGLGTEAFF
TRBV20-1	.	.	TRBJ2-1	TGCAGTGCTAGGCAGGGGAGCTCCTACAATGAGCAGTTCTTC	CSARQGSSYNEQFF
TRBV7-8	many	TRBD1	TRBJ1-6	TGTGCCAGCAGCTTAGGACAGGGTGTATATTCACCCCTCCACTTT	CASSLGQGVYSPLHF
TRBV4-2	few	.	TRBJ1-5	TGTACCAGCAGCCAAGATCGAGGGGCAGGGGAAGTCAGTAGGAATCAGCCCCAGCATTTT	CTSSQDRGAGEVSRNQPQHF
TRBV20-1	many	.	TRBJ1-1	TGCAGTGCTAGAGATACGGGGAAACCTGAAGCTTTCTTT	CSARDTGKPEAFF
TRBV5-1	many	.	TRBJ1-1	TGCGCCAGCAGCTCCGCCGGTATGGGGGGGGCTGAAGCTTTCTTT	CASSSAGMGGAEAFF
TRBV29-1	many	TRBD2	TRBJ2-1	TGCAGCGTTGACCGGGACTATCAATACAATGAGCAGTTCTTC	CSVDRDYQYNEQFF
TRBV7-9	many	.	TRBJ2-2	TGTGCCAGCAGCTTATACGGGGGCCCTCTAATCGGGGAGCTGTTTTTT	CASSLYGGPLIGELFF
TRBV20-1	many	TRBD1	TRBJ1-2	TGCAGTGCTGGACCGGGACAGAAGGTCGGCTACACCTTC	CSAGPGQKVGYTF
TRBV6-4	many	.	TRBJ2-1	TGTGCCAGCAGTGCGGGGGAACGCGAAAATAATGAGCAGTTCTTC	CASSAGERENNEQFF
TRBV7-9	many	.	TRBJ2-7	TGTGCCAGCAGCTCCCCGGCAGGTTGGGAGCAGTACTTC	CASSSPAGWEQYF
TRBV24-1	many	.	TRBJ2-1	TGTGCCACCAGCCAGGGGGGGGAAAAGTACAATGAGCAGTTCTTC	CATSQGGEKYNEQFF
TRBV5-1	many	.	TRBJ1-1	TGCGCCAGCAGCGGAGGGCATTTTCTGAACACTGAAGCTTTCTTT	CASSGGHFLNTEAFF
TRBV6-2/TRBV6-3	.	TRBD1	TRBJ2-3	TGTGCCAGCATCCCGGGACAGGGAGGAGATACGCAGTATTTT	CASIPGQGGDTQYF
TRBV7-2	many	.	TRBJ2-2	TGTGCCAGCAGCGCGTTCAGGGCCGGGGAGCTGTTTTTT	CASSAFRAGELFF
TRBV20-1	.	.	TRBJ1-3	TGCAGTGCTCTTCAGGGGCCAGGAAACACCATATATTTT	CSALQGPGNTIYF
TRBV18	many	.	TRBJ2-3	TGTGCCAGCTCACCAAGCGGAACCACAGATACGCAGTATTTT	CASSPSGTTDTQYF
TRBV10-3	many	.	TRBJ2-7	TGTGCCATCAGACAACCGGGACCTGCCTACGAGCAGTACTTC	CAIRQPGPAYEQYF
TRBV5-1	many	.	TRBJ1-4	TGCGCCAGCAGCCTCCAAGTAGAGGAAAAACTGTTTTTT	CASSLQVEEKLFF
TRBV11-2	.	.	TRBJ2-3	TGTGCCAGCAGCGGGGGCGCAGATACGCAGTATTTT	CASSGGADTQYF
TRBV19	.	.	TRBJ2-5	TGTGCCAGTAGCACGGGACATCAAGAGGCCCAGTACTTC	CASSTGHQEAQYF
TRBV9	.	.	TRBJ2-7	TGTGCCAGCAGCGTTCAGGAGCTCCCCTACGAGCAGTACTTC	CASSVQELPYEQYF
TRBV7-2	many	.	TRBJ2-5	TGTGCCAGCAGCTTATCGAACAGGGCGCAAGAGACCCAGTACTTC	CASSLSNRAQETQYF
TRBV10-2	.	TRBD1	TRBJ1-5	TGCGCCAGCAGTGAACAGGGGGGAAATCAGCCCCAGCATTTT	CASSEQGGNQPQHF
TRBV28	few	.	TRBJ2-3	TGTGCCATCCAGGCAGTCACAGATACGCAGTATTTT	CAIQAVTDTQYF
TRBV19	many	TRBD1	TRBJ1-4	TGTGCCAGTAGTCCGAGGACAGGGTTAAACTCCGTTGGAAAACTGTTTTTT	CASSPRTGLNSVGKLFF
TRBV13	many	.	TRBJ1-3	TGTGCCAGCAGCTCAGGACAGAGAAACACCATATATTTT	CASSSGQRNTIYF
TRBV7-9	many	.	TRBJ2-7	TGTGCCAGCAGCCTAGACCGCTTATCCTACGAGCAGTACTTC	CASSLDRLSYEQYF
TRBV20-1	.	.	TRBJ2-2	TGCAGTGCTAGGTTTACCCCGGGCACCGGGGAGCTGTTTTTT	CSARFTPGTGELFF
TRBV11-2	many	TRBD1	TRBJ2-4	TGTGCCAGCAGCTTTCAACAGGGGGCCGTTCAAAACATTCAGTACTTC	CASSFQQGAVQNIQYF
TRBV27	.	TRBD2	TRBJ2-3	TGTGCCAGCGGGAGCGGGGGGGCCATTGCAGATACGCAGTATTTT	CASGSGGAIADTQYF
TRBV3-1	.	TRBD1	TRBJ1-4	TGTGCCAGCAGCCCCCGGAGAGGGGGCATAGTCGAAACTAATGAAAAACTGTTTTTT	CASSPRRGGIVETNEKLFF
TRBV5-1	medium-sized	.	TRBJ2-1	TGCGCCAGCAGATCGTCGGGCTACAATGAGCAGTTCTTC	CASRSSGYNEQFF
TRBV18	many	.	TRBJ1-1	TGTGCCAGCTCACCTGGGGGGGACACTGAAGCTTTCTTT	CASSPGGDTEAFF
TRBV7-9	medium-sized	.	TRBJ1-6	TGTGCCAGCAGCTCCACCGGCTGGGGTTCCTATTCACCCCTCCACTTT	CASSSTGWGSYSPLHF
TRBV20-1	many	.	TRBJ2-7	TGCAGTGCCCCGGTAACAGGGAGGTTGGACGAGCAGTACTTC	CSAPVTGRLDEQYF
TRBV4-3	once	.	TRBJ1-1	TGTGCCAGCAGCCAAGATACACAGAAGAACACTGAAGCTTTCTTT	CASSQDTQKNTEAFF
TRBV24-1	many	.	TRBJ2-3	TGTGCCACCAGTGCAGGGTGGGACACAGATACGCAGTATTTT	CATSAGWDTDTQYF
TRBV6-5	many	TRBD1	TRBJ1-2	TGTGCCAGCAGTTACAGGGGACAGACAGATGGCTACACCTTC	CASSYRGQTDGYTF
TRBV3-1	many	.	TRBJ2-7	TGTGCCAGCAGCCGGGGACACCTGGGTAACGAGCAGTACTTC	CASSRGHLGNEQYF
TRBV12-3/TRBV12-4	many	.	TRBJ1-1	TGTGCCAGCAGGCCTCTGGACAGTTTGAACACTGAAGCTTTCTTT	CASRPLDSLNTEAFF
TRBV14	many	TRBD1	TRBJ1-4	TGTGCCAGCAGCCTACGGGACAGGGTCCGGGAAAAACTGTTTTTT	CASSLRDRVREKLFF